A single sample gave rise to the 10 T cell receptor beta chains below, sequenced in a study of blood T cell repertoires in COVID-19. Here immunoSEQ multiplex PCR was the method, and the copy in TCRdb shows in-frame clones only, minus some. The repertoire includes about 180,000 clones, approximately 89% of them detected once, and 2% to 2.5% sits in the top ten. Specimen: PBMCs or T cells enriched from blood (not recorded which). Receptors were obtained from a woman in her thirties or forties with acute COVID-19.

V is TRBV15 and J is TRBJ1-5; weak D call: TRBD1 (5 bases). This CDR3 contains 14 residues. Looked up from germline, CDR1 is LNHNV and CDR2 is YYDKDF (reference sequence). V gave up 8 bases and J gave up 1 base, with 12 bases separating them. In nucleotides, the CDR3 is TGTGCCACCGGTTGGGGGGTAAGCAATCAGCCCCAGCATTTT. It codes for CATGWGVSNQPQHF.

The rearrangement joins TRBV4-1 to TRBJ1-4, with TRBD1 as a possible D gene (5 bases). The CDR3 contains 15 residues. Per germline, CDR1 MGHRA and CDR2 YSYEKL. Trimming left V 2 bases short and J 5 bases short, with 12 bases between. The DNA of the CDR3 is TGCGCCAGCAGCCAAACTTCGGGGGGGAATGAAAAACTGTTTTTT. Its protein product is CASSQTSGGNEKLFF.

The gene calls are TRBV5-4 and TRBJ2-5, with 7 nucleotides matching TRBD2. This CDR3 has 15 residues. The V gene end was trimmed by 0 bases and the J gene end by 4 bases; junction bases not matched to a gene: 6. Germline V gene sequence: CDR1 SGHNT, CDR2 YYREEE (reference sequence). CDR3 amino acids: CASSLASGVPETQYF. In nucleotides, the CDR3 is TGTGCCAGCAGCTTGGCGAGCGGGGTCCCAGAGACCCAGTACTTC.

The V gene is TRBV6-7, the J gene TRBJ2-2, with 10 bases matching TRBD1. TRBV6-7 is recorded as an ORF, its role being uncertain. This CDR3 region has 17 residues. V trimming: 0 bases; J trimming: 6 bases; junction bases outside the gene matches: 7. The CDR3 is CASSYSPPGTGAGELFF. The CDR3 region has the DNA TGTGCCAGCAGTTACTCTCCTCCGGGGACAGGGGCCGGGGAGCTGTTTTTT.

The chain is built from TRBV30 and TRBJ2-3; 11 bases are shared with TRBD2. This CDR3 has 17 residues. Unmatched junction bases numbered 9, after V lost 2 bases and J lost 2 bases. The germline V gene has CDR1 GTSNPN and CDR2 SVGIG (reference sequence). The DNA for the CDR3 is TGTGCCTGGAGTAAACCCACTAGCGGGGGCAACACAGATACGCAGTATTTT. Its protein is CAWSKPTSGGNTDTQYF.

This chain connects TRBV7-2 to TRBJ2-3, with 9 bases identical to TRBD2. In germline, CDR1 is SGHTA, CDR2 FQGNSA. The trim removed 4 bases at V and 2 bases at J, leaving 7 bases unmatched. This CDR3 comprises 16 residues. CDR3 sequence (DNA): TGTGCCAGCAGCTCGGCGGGAGGGCCGGCCACAGATACGCAGTATTTT. This sequence encodes CASSSAGGPATDTQYF.

A remark on this clone: The same CDR3 also results from other DNA sequences found in this sample. The rearrangement links TRBV9 to TRBJ1-2, with 8 bases fitting TRBD1. With 0 bases clipped from V and 3 bases from J, the junction kept 4 bases outside the gene matches. CDR3 length: 15 amino acids. CDR1 is SGDLS and CDR2 is YYNGEE in the germline V gene. Here the CDR3 DNA reads TGTGCCAGCAGCGTAGGGGAGACAGGGGACTATGGCTACACCTTC. Encoded protein: CASSVGETGDYGYTF.

V and J are TRBV7-2 and TRBJ2-5; 7 nucleotides align to TRBD2. Germline V CDR1 and CDR2: SGHTA, FQGNSA. Unmatched junction bases numbered 10, after V lost 4 bases and J lost 5 bases. The CDR3 has 15 amino acids. Here the CDR3 DNA reads TGTGCCAGCAGCTACGTATTGACCGGGGGGGAGACCCAGTACTTC. Encoded protein: CASSYVLTGGETQYF. Filled out from reference TRBV7-2 and TRBJ2-5, the complete variable domain reads GAGVSQSPSNKVTEKGKDVELRCDPISGHTALYWYRQSLGQGLEFLIYFQGNSAPDKSGLPSDRFSAERTGGSVSTLTIQRTQQEDSAVYLCASSYVLTGGETQYFGPGTRLLVL.

The chain carries TRBV4-1 and TRBJ2-1, with a tentative D call TRBD2 (5 bases). Germline loops: CDR1 MGHRA, CDR2 YSYEKL. This CDR3 spans 15 amino acids. Trimming removed 5 bases at V and 0 bases at J, with 11 bases between. The CDR3 nucleotides read TGCGCCAGCAGCGGAGGCCCGAGCTCCTACAATGAGCAGTTCTTC. The encoded protein is CASSGGPSSYNEQFF.

This sequence joins TRBV27 and TRBJ1-2; 8 bases are a match to TRBD1. The CDR3 is made up of 16 amino acids. The V gene end was trimmed by 5 bases and the J gene end by 3 bases; junction bases not matched to a gene: 11. Germline values: CDR1 MNHEY, CDR2 SMNVEV (reference sequence). The CDR3 region has the DNA TGTGCCAGCAGTCCCAGCTACCTGACAGGGGACTATGGCTACACCTTC. This gives the protein CASSPSYLTGDYGYTF.